There are many counts of the clone carrying this T cell receptor (beta chain). Antigen: not known. The sample originates from a study of early T cells in non-severe SARS-CoV-2 infection. Study results and caveats: Lookups in VDJdb leaned toward anti-spike CD8 responses and missed private and CD4 specificities.

In the library, individual cDNA molecules carried attached unique molecular identifiers. TCRdb recomputed calls from the 5' RACE reads with MiXCR, one row per CDR3 protein. The sample contains about 29,000 distinct CDR3 sequences, 5% of which appear only once. The CDR3 extends over 16 amino acids. The V gene lost 2 bases and the J gene lost 2 bases, with 13 bases spanning the gap. The germline CDR1 and CDR2 sequences are SGHRS and YFSETQ. Sequencing input: whole blood. This receptor was taken from an adult who was a healthcare worker with PCR-confirmed SARS-CoV-2 infection or an uninfected control (not recorded which). The chain recombines TRBV5-1 with TRBJ1-4, with D possibly being TRBD1 (5 bases). In nucleotides, the CDR3 is TGCGCCAGCAGCTTCCGAGGAGGGACTACTAATGAAAAACTGTTTTTT. This encodes CASSFRGGTTNEKLFF.